Sequencing of this T cell receptor beta chain was carried out in a study of early T cells in non-severe SARS-CoV-2 infection (dated by TCRdb to about 2021). For the study in its entirety: Because TCR sequencing relied on bulk RNA taken from unsorted whole blood, pairing of alpha and beta chains was not possible.

The CDR3 runs 13 residues from the cysteine to the phenylalanine. CDR3 DNA is the only sequence kept; it has 39 bases, read in frame from the first base. The germline V gene encodes CDR1 SNHLY and CDR2 FYNNEI. The V and J ends are trimmed by 8 bases and 1 base, leaving 10 bases between them. Paper-wide results and their limitations: VDJdb matching was skewed toward anti-spike CD8 responses and likely underestimated virus-specific expansions, missing private and CD4 specificities.

A case-control design nested within a healthcare worker cohort in London, UK, was used, with weekly nasopharyngeal swab PCR tests and blood sampling performed. Healthcare workers were recruited during the week of the UK lockdown, between 23 and 31 March 2020, and followed weekly for up to 16 weeks. To prepare the library, 5' RACE was applied. This sample was sequenced with a NextSeq 500. In the TCR library protocol, unique molecular identifiers were attached to individual cDNA molecules to correct for PCR bias and sequencing error. Both TCR alpha and beta chains were sequenced, and tight co-correlation was observed between alpha and beta sequence abundances in each sample. In the paper's pipeline: V gene, J gene and CDR3 annotation of TCR sequences was performed with Decombinator V4. TCRs were defined as expanded if a significant change between any two time points was detected under a Poisson model with p below 0.0001. Abundances of TCRs were expressed as counts per million after normalisation to the total number of TCRs sequenced in each sample. TRAV1-2 paired with TRAJ12, TRAJ20 or TRAJ33 defined MAIT TCRs, while TRAV10 paired with TRAJ18 defined iNKT TCRs. VDJdb, accessed on 1 November 2021, was searched for TCRs annotated for CMV, EBV and SARS-CoV-2, and TCRs annotated for more than one antigen were excluded. TCRdb's own reprocessing of the public reads used fastp at Q25 and MiXCR and kept productive beta chains. Identical CDR3 proteins give one entry, which carries the most common genes and DNA. The V and J calls were not made by the authors but by TCRdb's processing. Here the sample has roughly 75,000 distinct CDR3 sequences; approximately 9.1% occur a single time. Of the sample, about 4.8% falls within the top ten clones.

For this clonotype: There is no known antigen for this receptor. Per-base qualities were not stored, and no clone one base away is much larger.

This TCR derives from an adult who was a healthcare worker with PCR-confirmed SARS-CoV-2 infection or an uninfected control (not recorded which). The rearranged segments are TRBV2 and TRBJ2-3, with no reliable assignment of the D segment. Sequenced material: whole blood. The nucleotide sequence is TGTGCCAGCGGTATAGGCCGCACAGATACGCAGTATTTT. Translated, this gives CASGIGRTDTQYF.